Each of the 3 T cell receptor beta chains below was sequenced from the same sample in a study of T cell responses to AZD1222 COVID-19 vaccine. Profiled with immunoSEQ multiplex PCR; TCRdb holds only in-frame clones, not every one. The sample contains under 200,000 clones, more than 90% of which appear only once. Sequenced here: peripheral blood, sampled 28 days after the second dose of the MenACWY control vaccine. The receptors stem from an adult who received the MenACWY meningococcal vaccine as a control.

V and J are TRBV4-3 and TRBJ1-6; 10 bases align to TRBD1. Germline V gene lookup returns CDR1 LGHNA and CDR2 YSLEER. The CDR3 is 17 amino acids. Germline trimming cut 0 bases from V and 5 bases from J; bases unmatched to any gene: 4. The CDR3 is CASSQETGTGDNSPLHF. The CDR3, as DNA: TGCGCCAGCAGCCAAGAGACCGGGACAGGGGATAATTCACCCCTCCACTTT.

The rearrangement links TRBV27 to TRBJ1-2; D remains ambiguous. V was shortened by 2 bases and J by 2 bases, with 9 bases between the two germline ends. CDR3 size: 14 residues. Germline CDR1 is MNHEY and CDR2 is SMNVEV (reference sequence). The CDR3 DNA follows: TGTGCCAGCAGTTTAACGTGGAGGAACTATGGCTACACCTTC. The encoded protein is CASSLTWRNYGYTF.

This clone was counted between two and nine times. V gene TRBV28 combines with J gene TRBJ1-2, with TRBD1 identical over 8 bases. From germline, CDR1 is MDHEN and CDR2 SYDVKM. This CDR3 region has 16 residues. V dropped 5 bases and J dropped 5; count of bases not matched to a gene: 13. The CDR3, as DNA: TGTGCCAGCAGTCAGCGACAGGGGTCCTTAGGATATGGCTACACCTTC. Residues: CASSQRQGSLGYGYTF.